This T cell receptor beta chain is drawn from a study of T cell responses to AZD1222 COVID-19 vaccine. Notes on the study in general: Baseline seropositives among AZD1222 recipients totaled only five to seven. The donors showed a predominance of white British ancestry and of females, with possible underestimation of clonal diversity. Reportedly, close to half of spike-specific TCRs are directed against unmutated variant regions.

Profiled with immunoSEQ multiplex PCR; TCRdb holds only in-frame clones, not every one. The repertoire has 65,000 to 75,000 clones, over 60% of them found once; the top ten carry 47%. Remarks on this clone: Its specificity is not known.

Germline CDR1 is MDHEN and CDR2 is SYDVKM. The CDR3 extends over 13 amino acids. The V end lost 6 bases, the J end lost 4 bases, and 11 bases lay between the germline ends. V is TRBV28 and J is TRBJ2-3; no clear D. This material consisted of peripheral blood, taken 28 days after the second AZD1222 dose. This sequence was found in an adult who received the AZD1222 COVID-19 vaccine. CDR3 residues: CASRDPPPDTQYF. The CDR3, as DNA: TGTGCCAGCAGGGACCCGCCACCAGATACGCAGTATTTT.